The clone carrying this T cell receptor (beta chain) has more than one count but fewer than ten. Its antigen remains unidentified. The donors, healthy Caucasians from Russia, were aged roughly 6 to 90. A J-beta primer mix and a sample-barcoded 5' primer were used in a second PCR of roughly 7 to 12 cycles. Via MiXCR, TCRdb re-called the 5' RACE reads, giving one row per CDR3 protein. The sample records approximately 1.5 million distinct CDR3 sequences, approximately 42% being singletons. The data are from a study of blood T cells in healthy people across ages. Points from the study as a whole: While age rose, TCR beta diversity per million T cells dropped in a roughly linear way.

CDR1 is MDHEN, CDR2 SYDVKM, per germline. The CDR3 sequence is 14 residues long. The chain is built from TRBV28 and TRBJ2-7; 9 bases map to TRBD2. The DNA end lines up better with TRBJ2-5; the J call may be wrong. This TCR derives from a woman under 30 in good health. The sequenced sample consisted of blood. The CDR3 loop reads CASSPLAGRETQYF. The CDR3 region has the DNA TGTGCCAGCAGTCCTCTAGCGGGGAGGGAGACCCAGTACTTC.